One sample yielded the 13 T cell receptor beta chains listed below, sequenced in a study of cytomegalovirus exposure and HLA in healthy donors. This PCR relied on a set of 60 Vbeta primers and 13 Jbeta primers. Libraries were prepared by immunoSEQ multiplex PCR; TCRdb keeps only in-frame clonotypes and omits some of them. The table shows around 90,000 clones, with about 80% occurring only once. The sequenced material came from PBMCs. Receptor source: a male donor in good health and CMV-seropositive.

The V and J genes are TRBV7-2 and TRBJ1-4; no clear D gene. In germline, CDR1 is SGHTA, CDR2 FQGNSA. Trimming cost V 3 bases and J 7 bases, with 12 bases left between them. The CDR3 covers 14 residues. CDR3 sequence: CASSLEGLREKLFF. CDR3 nucleotides: TGTGCCAGCAGCTTGGAGGGTTTACGTGAAAAACTGTTTTTT.

This clone has only one observation. The gene calls are TRBV5-1 and TRBJ2-3, with TRBD2 matching over 7 bases. CDR3 length equals 14 residues. Germline assignment: CDR1 SGHRS and CDR2 YFSETQ. J lost 1 base, V lost 2 bases, and 1 base had no gene match. The CDR3 DNA is TGCGCCAGCAGCTTCCGGGGGGGCACAGATACGCAGTATTTT. The encoded protein is CASSFRGGTDTQYF.

V and J are TRBV30 and TRBJ2-1, with 8 bases fitting TRBD2. J lost 4 bases, V lost 7 bases, and 12 bases had no gene match. Germline CDR1 is GTSNPN and CDR2 is SVGIG (reference sequence). This CDR3 is built from 15 residues. The DNA of the CDR3 is TGTGCCTTCTTAGCGGGGACTATACTTTACAATGAGCAGTTCTTC. This sequence encodes CAFLAGTILYNEQFF.

For this clone: An end of the junction does not agree with germline; a read error may underlie this. The chain is built from TRBV7-9 and TRBJ1-5, with TRBD1 as a possible D gene (5 bases). This CDR3 has 12 amino acids. Germline CDR1 and CDR2: SEHNR and FQNEAQ (reference sequence). The CDR3 nucleotides read TGTTCCAGCAGTCTTAGGGGCGGGCCCCAGCATTTT. As protein: CSSSLRGGPQHF. The full variable domain, its missing parts supplied by reference TRBV7-9 and TRBJ1-5, is DTGVSQNPRHKITKRGQNVTFRCDPISEHNRLYWYRQTLGQGPEFLTYFQNEAQLEKSRLLSDRFSAERPKGSFSTLEIQRTEQGDSAMYLCSSSLRGGPQHFGDGTRLSIL.

The chain links TRBV4-1 to TRBJ1-2, with D tentatively TRBD1 (6 bases). V was shortened by 4 bases and J by 6 bases, with 15 bases between the two germline ends. CDR3 length: 14 residues. Germline V gene sequence: CDR1 MGHRA, CDR2 YSYEKL. The CDR3 DNA follows: TGCGCCAGCAGCCGTTTACAGGGTCGGGATGGCTACACCTTC. This codes for CASSRLQGRDGYTF.

This clone was observed a handful of times. CDR3 nucleotides: TGTGCCTGGATGGGTCTGGGAAGGGGCTATGGCTACACCTTC. This codes for CAWMGLGRGYGYTF. The rearrangement joins TRBV30 to TRBJ1-2, with TRBD1 as a possible D gene (5 bases). Trimming stripped 4 bases from V and 4 bases from J, with 16 bases between. CDR1 is GTSNPN, CDR2 SVGIG, per germline (reference sequence). CDR3 size: 14 residues.

In this sample, this clone turned up once. This CDR3 is also generated by other DNA sequences in the sample. The chain employs TRBV7-2 and TRBJ2-7; the match to TRBD2 covers 14 bases. The CDR3 is made up of 17 amino acids. The ends lost 0 bases at V and 2 bases at J; junction bases unmatched: 3. CDR1 SGHTA and CDR2 FQGNSA come from the germline V gene. This chain's CDR3 is CASSLAGLAGDPYEQYF. The CDR3 bases are TGTGCCAGCAGCTTAGCGGGACTAGCGGGGGACCCCTACGAGCAGTACTTC.

The chain joins TRBV5-1 to TRBJ1-1; weak D call: TRBD1 (5 bases). The CDR3 totals 13 residues. V gave up 4 bases and J gave up 4 bases, with 11 bases separating them. Germline CDR1 reads SGHRS; CDR2 reads YFSETQ. CDR3 residues: CASSARQPTEAFF. CDR3 nucleotide sequence: TGCGCCAGCAGCGCAAGACAGCCCACTGAAGCTTTCTTT.

The rearrangement joins TRBV25-1 to TRBJ1-6; TRBD1 is a possible D gene (5 bases). Trimming removed 1 base from V and 9 bases from J, with 16 bases in between. CDR3 length equals 16 residues. Germline V gene lookup returns CDR1 MGHDK and CDR2 SYGVNS. The CDR3 loop reads CASSESFSGTGSPLHF. In DNA, the CDR3 is TGTGCCAGCAGTGAATCCTTTTCGGGCACAGGTTCACCCCTCCACTTT.

This clone was seen only once. The chain joins TRBV5-4 to TRBJ1-1, with D possibly TRBD1 on 5 matching bases. CDR1 SGHNT and CDR2 YYREEE come from the germline V gene (reference sequence). The CDR3 runs to 16 residues. V lost 0 bases and J lost 1, with 13 bases in between. The CDR3 protein is CASSLGQGRGNTEAFF. The CDR3 DNA is TGTGCCAGCAGCTTGGGGCAGGGTAGGGGGAACACTGAAGCTTTCTTT.

In its sample, this clone was seen once. The chain joins TRBV4-1 to TRBJ1-1, with D perhaps TRBD1 (5 bases). CDR1 and CDR2 from the germline V gene are MGHRA and YSYEKL. V was shortened by 0 bases and J by 3 bases, with 23 bases between the two germline ends. The length of the CDR3 is 19 residues. CDR3 in amino acids: CASSQDGISYRGTDTEAFF. The CDR3 DNA is TGCGCCAGCAGCCAAGATGGCATCTCCTACCGGGGGACGGACACTGAAGCTTTCTTT.

This chain links TRBV5-4 with TRBJ1-2; no clear D gene. Germline V lookup: CDR1 SGHNT, CDR2 YYREEE (reference sequence). The CDR3 extends over 14 amino acids. Trimming left V 4 bases short and J 4 bases short, with 14 bases between. CDR3 DNA sequence: TGTGCCAGCAGCGCAGGAATGCAATCCTATGGCTACACCTTC. Its translation is CASSAGMQSYGYTF.

The chain is built from TRBV13 and TRBJ2-7; TRBD1 matches at 8 bases. Germline V gives CDR1 PRHDT, CDR2 FYEKMQ (reference sequence). V was pared by 1 base and J by 7 bases, with 9 bases of the junction left unmatched. The CDR3 contains 15 residues. The CDR3 region is CASSLDGQGAREQYF. CDR3 coding DNA: TGTGCCAGCAGCTTAGATGGCCAGGGGGCTAGGGAGCAGTACTTC.